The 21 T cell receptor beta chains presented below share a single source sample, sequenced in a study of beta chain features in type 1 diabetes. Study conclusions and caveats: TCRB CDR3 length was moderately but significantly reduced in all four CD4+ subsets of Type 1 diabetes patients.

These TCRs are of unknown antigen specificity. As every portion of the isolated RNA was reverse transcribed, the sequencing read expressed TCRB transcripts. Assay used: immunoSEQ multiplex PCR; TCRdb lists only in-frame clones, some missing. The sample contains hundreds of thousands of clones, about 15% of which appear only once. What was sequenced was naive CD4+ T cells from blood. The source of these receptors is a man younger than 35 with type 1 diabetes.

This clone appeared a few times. CDR3 nucleotide sequence: TGTGCCAGCAACCGGGGGGGTCCCAGCTACGAGCAGTACTTC. Protein: CASNRGGPSYEQYF. This chain links TRBV14 with TRBJ2-7; 8 positions match TRBD2. Germline V CDR1 and CDR2: SGHDN, FVKESK. The J segment lost 3 bases and the V segment lost 7 bases, leaving 8 bases of the junction unmatched. The CDR3 contains 14 residues.

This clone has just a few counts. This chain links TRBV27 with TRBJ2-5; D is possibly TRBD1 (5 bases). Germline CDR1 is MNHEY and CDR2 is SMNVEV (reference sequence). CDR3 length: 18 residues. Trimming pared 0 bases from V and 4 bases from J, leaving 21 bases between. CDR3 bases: TGTGCCAGCAGTTTATCTACGTTGGGCAGGGCGTTGGGAGAGACCCAGTACTTC. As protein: CASSLSTLGRALGETQYF.

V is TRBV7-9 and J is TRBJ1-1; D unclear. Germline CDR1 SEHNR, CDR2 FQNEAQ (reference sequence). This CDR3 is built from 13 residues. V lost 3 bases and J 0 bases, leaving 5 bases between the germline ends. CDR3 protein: CASSFIMNTEAFF. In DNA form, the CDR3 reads TGTGCCAGCAGCTTCATCATGAACACTGAAGCTTTCTTT.

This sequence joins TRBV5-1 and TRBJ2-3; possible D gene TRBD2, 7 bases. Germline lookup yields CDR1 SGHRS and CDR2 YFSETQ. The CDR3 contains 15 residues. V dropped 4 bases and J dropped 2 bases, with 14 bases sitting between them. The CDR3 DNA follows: TGCGCCAGCAGCGTGGGGGGGCAAAACACAGATACGCAGTATTTT. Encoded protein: CASSVGGQNTDTQYF. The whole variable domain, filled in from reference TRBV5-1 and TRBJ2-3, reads KAGVTQTPRYLIKTRGQQVTLSCSPISGHRSVSWYQQTPGQGLQFLFEYFSETQRNKGNFPGRFSGRQFSNSRSEMNVSTLELGDSALYLCASSVGGQNTDTQYFGPGTRLTVL.

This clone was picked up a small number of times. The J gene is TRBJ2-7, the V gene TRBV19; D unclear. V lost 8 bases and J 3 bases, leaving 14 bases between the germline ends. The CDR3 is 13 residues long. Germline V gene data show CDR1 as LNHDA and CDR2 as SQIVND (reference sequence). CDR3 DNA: TGTGCCAGTGCCGGCAGAGCAGGCTACGAGCAGTACTTC. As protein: CASAGRAGYEQYF. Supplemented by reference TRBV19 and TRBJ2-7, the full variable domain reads DGGITQSPKYLFRKEGQNVTLSCEQNLNHDAMYWYRQDPGQGLRLIYYSQIVNDFQKGDIAEGYSVSREKKESFPLTVTSAQKNPTAFYLCASAGRAGYEQYFGPGTRLTVT.

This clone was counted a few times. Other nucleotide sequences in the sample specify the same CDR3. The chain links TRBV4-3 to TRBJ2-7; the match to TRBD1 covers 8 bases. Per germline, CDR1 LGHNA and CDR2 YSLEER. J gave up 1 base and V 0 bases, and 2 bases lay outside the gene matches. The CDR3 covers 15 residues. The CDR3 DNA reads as TGCGCCAGCAGCCAAGACGGGACAGGATCCTACGAGCAGTACTTC. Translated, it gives CASSQDGTGSYEQYF.

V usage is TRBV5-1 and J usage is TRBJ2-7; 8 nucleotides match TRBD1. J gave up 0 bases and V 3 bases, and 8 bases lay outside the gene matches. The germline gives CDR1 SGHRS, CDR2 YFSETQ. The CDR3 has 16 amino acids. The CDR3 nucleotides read TGCGCCAGCAGCTGGAGGGGGGACAGGTACTCCTACGAGCAGTACTTC. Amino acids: CASSWRGDRYSYEQYF.

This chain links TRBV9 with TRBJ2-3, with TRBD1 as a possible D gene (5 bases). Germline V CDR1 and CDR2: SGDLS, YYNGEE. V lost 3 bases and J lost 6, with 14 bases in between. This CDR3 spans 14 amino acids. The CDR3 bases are TGTGCCAGCAGCGACCCGCAGGGTTCTGATACGCAGTATTTT. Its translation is CASSDPQGSDTQYF.

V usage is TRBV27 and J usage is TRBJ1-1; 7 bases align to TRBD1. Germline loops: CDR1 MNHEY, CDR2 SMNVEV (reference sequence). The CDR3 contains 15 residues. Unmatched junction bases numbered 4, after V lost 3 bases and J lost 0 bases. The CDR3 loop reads CASSFRTGLNTEAFF. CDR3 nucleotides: TGTGCCAGCAGTTTCAGGACAGGATTGAACACTGAAGCTTTCTTT.

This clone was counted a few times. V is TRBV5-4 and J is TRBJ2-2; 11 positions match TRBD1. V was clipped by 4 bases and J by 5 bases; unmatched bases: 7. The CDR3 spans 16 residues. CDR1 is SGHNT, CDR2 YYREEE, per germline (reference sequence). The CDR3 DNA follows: TGTGCCAGCAGCCAGGGGACAGGGGGATTTACCGGGGAGCTGTTTTTT. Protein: CASSQGTGGFTGELFF.

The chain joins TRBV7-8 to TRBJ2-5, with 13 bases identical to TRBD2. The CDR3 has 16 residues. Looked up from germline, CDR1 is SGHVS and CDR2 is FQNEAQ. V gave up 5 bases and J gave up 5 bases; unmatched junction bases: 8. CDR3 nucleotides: TGTGCCAGCAGCAGACGGACTAGCGGGAGCGGGGAGACCCAGTACTTC. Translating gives CASSRRTSGSGETQYF.

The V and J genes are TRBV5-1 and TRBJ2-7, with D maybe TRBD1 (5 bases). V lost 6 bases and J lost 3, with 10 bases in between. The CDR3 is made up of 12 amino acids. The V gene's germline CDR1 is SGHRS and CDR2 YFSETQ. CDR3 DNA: TGCGCCAGCACTGCAGGGAACTACGAGCAGTACTTC. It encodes CASTAGNYEQYF.

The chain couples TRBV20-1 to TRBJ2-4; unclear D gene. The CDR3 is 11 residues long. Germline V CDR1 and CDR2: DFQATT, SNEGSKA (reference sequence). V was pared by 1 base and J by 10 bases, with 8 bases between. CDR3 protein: CSARVGVIQYF. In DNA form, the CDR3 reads TGCAGTGCTAGAGTTGGAGTAATTCAGTACTTC.

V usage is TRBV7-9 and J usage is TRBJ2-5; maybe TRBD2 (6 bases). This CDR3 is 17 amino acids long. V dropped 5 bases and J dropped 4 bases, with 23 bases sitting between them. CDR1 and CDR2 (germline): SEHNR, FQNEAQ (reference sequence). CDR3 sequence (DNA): TGTGCCAGCAGCCAATGGTTGTCGGGAGAAGGTGGAGAGACCCAGTACTTC. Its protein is CASSQWLSGEGGETQYF.

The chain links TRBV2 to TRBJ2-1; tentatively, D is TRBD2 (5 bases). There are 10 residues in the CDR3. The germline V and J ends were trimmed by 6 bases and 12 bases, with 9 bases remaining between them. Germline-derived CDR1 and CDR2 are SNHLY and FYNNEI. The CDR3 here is CASSGETQFF. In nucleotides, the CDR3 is TGTGCCAGCAGCGGGGAGACGCAGTTCTTC.

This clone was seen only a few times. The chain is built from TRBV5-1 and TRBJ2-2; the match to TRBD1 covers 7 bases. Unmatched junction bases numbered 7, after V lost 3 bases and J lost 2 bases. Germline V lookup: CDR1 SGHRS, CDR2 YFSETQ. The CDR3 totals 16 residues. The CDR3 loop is CASSSTGQHNTGELFF. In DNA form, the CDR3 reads TGCGCCAGCAGCTCGACGGGACAGCACAACACCGGGGAGCTGTTTTTT.

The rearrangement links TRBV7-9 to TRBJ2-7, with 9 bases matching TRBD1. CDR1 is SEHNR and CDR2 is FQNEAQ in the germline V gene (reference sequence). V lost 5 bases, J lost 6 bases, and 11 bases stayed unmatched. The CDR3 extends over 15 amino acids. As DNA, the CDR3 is TGTGCCAGCAGCCTGGAGGGGGGGACAGGGCGCGAGCAGTACTTC. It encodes CASSLEGGTGREQYF.

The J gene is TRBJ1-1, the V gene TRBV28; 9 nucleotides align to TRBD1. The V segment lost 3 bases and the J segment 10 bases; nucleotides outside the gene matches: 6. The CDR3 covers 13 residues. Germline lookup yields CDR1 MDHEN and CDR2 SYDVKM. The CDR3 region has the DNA TGTGCCAGCAGTTTGTACAGGGGGCAAGGAGCTTTCTTT. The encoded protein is CASSLYRGQGAFF.

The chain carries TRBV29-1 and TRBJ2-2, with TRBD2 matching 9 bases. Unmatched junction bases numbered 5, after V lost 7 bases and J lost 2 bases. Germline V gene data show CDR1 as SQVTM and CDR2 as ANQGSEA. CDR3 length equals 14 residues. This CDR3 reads CSGWTSANTGELFF. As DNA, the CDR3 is TGCAGCGGTTGGACTAGCGCCAACACCGGGGAGCTGTTTTTT.

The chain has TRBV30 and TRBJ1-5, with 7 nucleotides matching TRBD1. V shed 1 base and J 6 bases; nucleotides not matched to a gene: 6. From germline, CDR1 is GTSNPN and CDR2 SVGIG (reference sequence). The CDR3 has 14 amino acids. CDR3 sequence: CAWSALQGGQPQHF. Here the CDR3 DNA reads TGTGCCTGGAGTGCGTTGCAGGGGGGTCAGCCCCAGCATTTT.

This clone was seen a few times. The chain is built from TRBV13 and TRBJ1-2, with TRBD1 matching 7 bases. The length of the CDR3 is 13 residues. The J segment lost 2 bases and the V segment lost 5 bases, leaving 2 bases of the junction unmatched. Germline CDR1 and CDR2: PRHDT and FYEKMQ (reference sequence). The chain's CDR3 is CASSADRNYGYTF. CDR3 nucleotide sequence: TGTGCCAGCAGCGCGGACAGGAACTATGGCTACACCTTC.